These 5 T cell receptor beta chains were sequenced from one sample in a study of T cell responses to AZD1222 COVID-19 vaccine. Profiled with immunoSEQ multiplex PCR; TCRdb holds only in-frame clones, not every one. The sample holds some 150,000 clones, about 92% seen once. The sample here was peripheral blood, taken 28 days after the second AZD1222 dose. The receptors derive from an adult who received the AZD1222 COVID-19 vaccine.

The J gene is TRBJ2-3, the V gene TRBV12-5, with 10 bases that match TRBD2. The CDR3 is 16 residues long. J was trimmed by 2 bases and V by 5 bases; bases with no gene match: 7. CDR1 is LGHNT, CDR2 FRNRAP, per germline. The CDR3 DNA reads TGTGCTAGTGGTCACGGACTAGCGGAGCTCACAGATACGCAGTATTTT. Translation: CASGHGLAELTDTQYF.

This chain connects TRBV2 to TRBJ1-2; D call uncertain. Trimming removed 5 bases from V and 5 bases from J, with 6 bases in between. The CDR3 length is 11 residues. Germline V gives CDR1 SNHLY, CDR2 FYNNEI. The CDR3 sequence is CASSSLYGYTF. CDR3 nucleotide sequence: TGTGCCAGCAGTTCACTTTATGGCTACACCTTC. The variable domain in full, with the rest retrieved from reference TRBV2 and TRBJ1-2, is EPEVTQTPSHQVTQMGQEVILRCVPISNHLYFYWYRQILGQKVEFLVSFYNNEISEKSEIFDDQFSVERPDGSNFTLKIRSTKLEDSAMYFCASSSLYGYTFGSGTRLTVV.

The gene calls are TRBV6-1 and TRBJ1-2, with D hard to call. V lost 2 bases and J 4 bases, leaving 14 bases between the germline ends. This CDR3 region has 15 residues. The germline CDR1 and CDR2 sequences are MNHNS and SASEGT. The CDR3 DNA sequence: TGTGCCAGCAGTGAAACGGTGGGTCAGATCTATGGCTACACCTTC. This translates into CASSETVGQIYGYTF.

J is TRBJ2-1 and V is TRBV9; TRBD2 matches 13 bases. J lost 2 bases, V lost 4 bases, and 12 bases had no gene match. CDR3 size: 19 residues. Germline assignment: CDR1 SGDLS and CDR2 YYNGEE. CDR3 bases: TGTGCCAGCAGCCCCCGGACTAGCGGGAGAATCCTGGCCTACAATGAGCAGTTCTTC. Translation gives CASSPRTSGRILAYNEQFF.

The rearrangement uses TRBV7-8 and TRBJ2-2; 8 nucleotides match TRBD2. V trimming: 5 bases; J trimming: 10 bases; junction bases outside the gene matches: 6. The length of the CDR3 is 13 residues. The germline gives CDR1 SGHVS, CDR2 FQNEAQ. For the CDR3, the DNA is TGTGCCAGCAGCCCGGGGGGGGGCTTGGAGCTGTTTTTT. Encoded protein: CASSPGGGLELFF.